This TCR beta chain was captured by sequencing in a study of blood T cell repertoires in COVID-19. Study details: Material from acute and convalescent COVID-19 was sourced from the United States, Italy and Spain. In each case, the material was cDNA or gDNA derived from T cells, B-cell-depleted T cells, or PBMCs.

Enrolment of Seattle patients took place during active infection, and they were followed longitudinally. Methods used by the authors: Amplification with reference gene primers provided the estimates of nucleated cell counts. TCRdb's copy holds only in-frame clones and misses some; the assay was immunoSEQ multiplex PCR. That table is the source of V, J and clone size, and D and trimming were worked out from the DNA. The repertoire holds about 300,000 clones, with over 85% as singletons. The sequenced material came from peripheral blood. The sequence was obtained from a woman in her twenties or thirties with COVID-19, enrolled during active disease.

The CDR3 reads CASSLVAGGPNEQFF. The CDR3 nucleotides read TGCGCCAGCAGCTTGGTGGCGGGGGGGCCCAATGAGCAGTTCTTC. The gene calls are TRBV5-1 and TRBJ2-1; TRBD2 agrees at 9 bases. Germline V gene lookup returns CDR1 SGHRS and CDR2 YFSETQ. This CDR3 comprises 15 residues. With 0 bases clipped from V and 6 bases from J, the junction kept 4 bases outside the gene matches.